Below, 5 T cell receptor beta chains from the same sample are listed, as sequenced in a study of T cells in Graves' hyperthyroidism and ophthalmopathy. TCR beta CDR3 sequences were amplified from RNA transcripts. With the HTBI primer set, the TCR CDR3 went through a first round of RT-PCR. TCRdb processed the multiplex PCR reads anew with MiXCR; each CDR3 protein has one entry. The data show about 420,000 distinct CDR3 sequences, roughly 14% seen once. Material: blood. The source is a woman in her late teens or twenties with Graves' hyperthyroidism.

This clonotype was seen ten or more times. Possible read error: a much larger clone is one base away. The V call is TRBV7-6, the J call TRBJ2-2; weak D call: TRBD2 (6 bases). This CDR3 has 15 amino acids. Germline CDR1 SGHVS, CDR2 FNYEAQ. V dropped 0 bases and J dropped 3 bases, with 8 bases sitting between them. DNA for the CDR3: TGTGCCAGCAGCTTAGCGGGGGAGGACACCGGGGAGCTGTTTTTT. Residues: CASSLAGEDTGELFF.

This clonotype showed up many times. The J gene is TRBJ1-5, the V gene TRBV7-2, with D unresolved. The V end lost 5 bases, the J end lost 1 base, and 12 bases lay between the germline ends. The CDR3 extends over 15 amino acids. CDR1 and CDR2 from the germline V gene are SGHTA and FQGNSA. CDR3 sequence (DNA): TGTGCCAGCAGCCCCGGCGGGTGGAGCAATCAGCCCCAGCATTTT. The encoded protein is CASSPGGWSNQPQHF.

The table lists this clonotype with many counts. The chain employs TRBV11-3 and TRBJ1-2; the match to TRBD1 covers 7 bases. Germline V gives CDR1 SGHNT, CDR2 YENEEA. Trimming at V came to 3 bases and at J to 6 bases, leaving 4 bases not matched to a gene. This CDR3 has 13 residues. The CDR3 spells CASSFGQVDGYTF. DNA for the CDR3: TGTGCCAGCAGCTTCGGACAGGTGGATGGCTACACCTTC.

In this sample, this clonotype turned up many times. This rearrangement joins TRBV7-3 to TRBJ2-3; 8 bases map to TRBD2. The germline V gene encodes CDR1 SGHTA and CDR2 FQGTGA. CDR3 length: 14 residues. Germline trimming cut 5 bases from V and 4 bases from J; bases unmatched to any gene: 5. The CDR3 coding sequence is TGTGCCAGCAGCCAAGCGGGAGCCTCAGATACGCAGTATTTT. Translation: CASSQAGASDTQYF.

This clonotype came up many times. The V call is TRBV7-2, the J call TRBJ1-2; the match to TRBD1 covers 8 bases. Per germline, CDR1 SGHTA and CDR2 FQGNSA. The CDR3 is 14 amino acids. Losses at the gene ends were 1 base for V and 2 bases for J; bases not matched to a gene: 0. CDR3 coding DNA: TGTGCCAGCAGCTTAGACAGGGGGAACTATGGCTACACCTTC. It codes for CASSLDRGNYGYTF.